This T cell receptor beta chain is drawn from a study of Ad26.COV2.S vaccination and SARS-CoV-2 variants. Study information: The donor was enrolled in the Ad26.COV2.S arm of the COV1001 trial. Ad26.COV2.S shots went into the muscle once or twice, 56 days apart. Findings and limits, study-wide: Ad26.COV2.S recipients had broader spike-specific TCRs (P = 0.0014). Comparable non-spike TCR breadth was observed in vaccine and placebo recipients.

About this clone itself: Antigen specificity is unknown. A junction end diverges from the germline sequence, so it may reflect a read error.

The CDR3 length is 13 residues. Germline values: CDR1 MGHRA, CDR2 YSYEKL. The treatment was: about 20 received Ad26.COV2.S at low or high dose, single or two shots; roughly five received placebo; per-sample allocation not given. All samples were drawn on day 63, counting from the first vaccine or placebo injection. Clones were read by immunoSEQ multiplex PCR, and TCRdb kept only the in-frame ones, dropping some. The data contain 360,000 or so clones, over 75% of them singletons. This receptor was identified in a person aged 18-60 years who received the Ad26.COV2.S COVID-19 vaccine or a placebo. Sequencing used peripheral blood, obtained in a trial of Ad26.COV2.S vaccine versus placebo. This chain connects TRBV4-1 to TRBJ1-2; the D gene is possibly TRBD1 (5 bases). CDR3: CASSQSRGDRYLF. CDR3 bases: TGCGCCAGCAGCCAATCAAGGGGAGACAGATACCTCTTC.